This is a list of T cell receptor beta chains from one sample in a study of blood T cell repertoires in COVID-19. Method: immunoSEQ multiplex PCR; TCRdb's copy keeps in-frame clones and lacks some. This table holds 200,000 to 250,000 clones, about 85% found once. Material for sequencing was PBMCs or T cells enriched from blood (not recorded which). Receptor source: a man aged 30 to 39 who had recovered from COVID-19. Each CDR3 is given with its conserved first and last residue. D genes are given only for firm matches. Size is omitted from some rows. Given values are once, few, many or a class for expanded clones.

-	TRBJ2-2	-	TRBV7-2	TGTGCCAGCAGCTTCTCAGTGAACACCGGGGAGCTGTTTTTT	CASSFSVNTGELFF
TRBD2	TRBJ2-5	-	TRBV2	TGTGCCAGCAGCAAAACTAGCGGCCAAGAGACCCAGTACTTC	CASSKTSGQETQYF
-	TRBJ1-2	-	TRBV9	TGTGCCAGCAGCTTCAACAGGGTGGATGGCTACACCTTC	CASSFNRVDGYTF
TRBD2	TRBJ2-7	-	TRBV5-4	TGTGCCAGCAGCCTAGGGGGGACTAGCGGGAGTCTACGCGAGCAGTACTTC	CASSLGGTSGSLREQYF
TRBD1	TRBJ2-4	-	TRBV5-1	TGCGCCAGCAGCTCGCAGGGGGAAGGCATTCAGTACTTC	CASSSQGEGIQYF
TRBD1	TRBJ1-2	-	TRBV9	TGTGCCAGCAGCGCCTCCCGGGACAGGGGGACTGGCTACACCTTC	CASSASRDRGTGYTF
-	TRBJ2-7	-	TRBV18	TGTGCCAGCTCACCTTCGGACGAGCAGTACTTC	CASSPSDEQYF
-	TRBJ1-6	-	TRBV19	TGTGCCAGTAGGTCCCCGCGAGGGAACGAAGCCCTCCACTTT	CASRSPRGNEALHF
TRBD1	TRBJ2-1	-	TRBV2	TGTGCCAGCGCCAGACAGGGGACGCCGGACAATGAGCAGTTCTTC	CASARQGTPDNEQFF
TRBD2	TRBJ2-5	-	TRBV19	TGTGCCAGTAAGGGGGGACTAGCGGGAGAGACCCAGTACTTC	CASKGGLAGETQYF
TRBD1	TRBJ2-1	-	TRBV5-4	TGTGCCAGCAGCTTCCGGGACAGGGACAATGAGCAGTTCTTC	CASSFRDRDNEQFF
TRBD2	TRBJ2-2	-	TRBV5-1	TGCGCCAGCAGCTTGGAAGGGCTAGCGGGAGGGCCAACCGGGGAGCTGTTTTTT	CASSLEGLAGGPTGELFF
-	TRBJ2-7	-	TRBV19	TGTGCCAGTAAGGAGGGTTTCTCCTACGAGCAGTACTTC	CASKEGFSYEQYF
TRBD2	TRBJ2-7	-	TRBV5-4	TGTGCCAGCAGCACACCGGGACTAGCGGGAGGGCCCTACGAGCAGTACTTC	CASSTPGLAGGPYEQYF
-	TRBJ2-7	-	TRBV20-1	TGCAGTGCTAGCGCGGCCTACGAGCAGTACTTC	CSASAAYEQYF
TRBD1	TRBJ1-2	-	TRBV24-1	TGTGCCACCAGTGATCCCGGGACAGGGCCCTATGGCTACACCTTC	CATSDPGTGPYGYTF
-	TRBJ1-1	-	TRBV6-6	TGTGCCAGCAGTTCGGCAGGCACTAACACTGAAGCTTTCTTT	CASSSAGTNTEAFF
-	TRBJ1-2	-	TRBV29-1	TGCAGCGTTGAGGGCAGGGGTAACTATGGCTACACCTTC	CSVEGRGNYGYTF
TRBD2	TRBJ2-1	few	TRBV5-8	TGTGCCAGCAGCTCGGGACTATACTCCTACAATGAGCAGTTCTTC	CASSSGLYSYNEQFF
-	TRBJ2-5	once	TRBV7-8	TGTGCCAGCACTAGGCCCTCAAAAGAGACCCAGTACTTC	CASTRPSKETQYF
-	TRBJ1-4	-	TRBV30	TGTGCCTGGAGGTCGGGGGGTAATGAAAAACTGTTTTTT	CAWRSGGNEKLFF
-	TRBJ1-2	-	TRBV4-2	TGTGCCAGCAGCCAAGATAATAGTGGCTACACCTTC	CASSQDNSGYTF
-	TRBJ2-3	-	TRBV24-1	TGTGCCACCAATCGGGGTGGCACAGATACGCAGTATTTT	CATNRGGTDTQYF
-	TRBJ1-1	-	TRBV6-1	TGTGCCAGCAGTGAAGGGCTCAAGAACACTGAAGCTTTCTTT	CASSEGLKNTEAFF
-	TRBJ1-1	-	TRBV7-8	TGTGCCAGCAGCTTAGACCTAGGTCAGACTGAAGCTTTCTTT	CASSLDLGQTEAFF
TRBD2	TRBJ2-3	-	TRBV10-3	TGTGCCATCACCGAAGAGTTACCCGGGACTAGCGGGACAGATACGCAGTATTTT	CAITEELPGTSGTDTQYF
TRBD1	TRBJ1-1	few	TRBV10-3	TGTGCCATCAGTGAGACAGGGGCCCGGGCTGAAGCTTTCTTT	CAISETGARAEAFF
TRBD1	TRBJ1-1	-	TRBV9	TGTGCCAGCAGCGTAGCGGGGGACGGACAGGGGGGAGCTTTCTTT	CASSVAGDGQGGAFF
-	TRBJ1-2	-	TRBV4-1	TGCGCCAGCAGCCACCCGAGGCAGAATTCAAACTATGGCTACACCTTC	CASSHPRQNSNYGYTF
TRBD1	TRBJ2-7	-	TRBV5-1	TGCGCCAGCAGCCTGGACAGGGAAAACGAGCAGTACTTC	CASSLDRENEQYF
-	TRBJ2-2	once	TRBV7-2	TGTGCCAGCAGCGCCCAGGGAACGACCGGGGAGCTGTTTTTT	CASSAQGTTGELFF
-	TRBJ2-3	-	TRBV19	TGTGCCAGTAGTCGGGGGACAGATACGCAGTATTTT	CASSRGTDTQYF
TRBD2	TRBJ2-2	-	TRBV4-2	TGTGCCAGCAGCCAAGTAGGGACTAGCGGGGAGCTGTTTTTT	CASSQVGTSGELFF
-	TRBJ1-3	-	TRBV12-3/TRBV12-4	TGTGCCAGCACTGTCGTGGGAAACACCATATATTTT	CASTVVGNTIYF
TRBD2	TRBJ2-5	-	TRBV5-4	TGTGCCAGCAGCTTGGCCCCTAGCGGGGGCCCGGAGAAGACCCAGTACTTC	CASSLAPSGGPEKTQYF
-	TRBJ1-4	-	TRBV5-1	TGCGCCAGCAGCTACTCAGGGGCAGTCACTAATGAAAAACTGTTTTTT	CASSYSGAVTNEKLFF
-	TRBJ1-2	few	TRBV18	TGTGCCAGCTCGCGTTTAAACCGCGGCTACACCTTC	CASSRLNRGYTF
-	TRBJ1-5	-	TRBV24-1	TGTGCCACCAGTGAGGCAGGGTATAGCAATCAGCCCCAGCATTTT	CATSEAGYSNQPQHF
-	TRBJ1-3	-	TRBV5-4	TGTGCCAGCAGCTTGTTGGGGGCGCTGGGAAACACCATATATTTT	CASSLLGALGNTIYF
-	TRBJ1-2	-	TRBV5-1	TGCGCCAGCAGCTTGACAGGAGATCCTAACTATGGCTACACCTTC	CASSLTGDPNYGYTF
-	TRBJ1-3	-	TRBV30	TGTGCCCGAGGGGGGGGTTACACCATATATTTT	CARGGGYTIYF
-	TRBJ1-5	-	TRBV27	TGTGCCAGCAGACAGGGCCCAAATCAGCCCCAGCATTTT	CASRQGPNQPQHF